This is a list of T cell receptor beta chains from one sample in a study of blood T cell repertoires in COVID-19. TCRdb's table, derived via immunoSEQ multiplex PCR, lists solely in-frame clones and lacks some. The sample yields under 200,000 clones, less than 85% seen once. What was sequenced was peripheral blood. All receptors derive from a woman aged 55-69 years with COVID-19, enrolled during active disease. Each CDR3 is given with its conserved first and last residue. Each record gives: J gene, V gene, clone size, D gene, CDR3 protein, CDR3 DNA. The D gene is left open where the match is weak. A clone size is listed for some rows: how often the clone was seen (once, few, many), or a class if it is expanded.

j_gene: TRBJ2-5
v_gene: TRBV7-9
abundance: few
d_gene: TRBD1
CDR3aa: CASSVDREQETQYF
CDR3nt: TGTGCCAGCAGCGTCGACAGGGAACAAGAGACCCAGTACTTC

j_gene: TRBJ2-1
v_gene: TRBV5-1
abundance: -
d_gene: TRBD1
CDR3aa: CASSLVQGNEQFF
CDR3nt: TGCGCCAGCAGCTTGGTACAGGGGAATGAGCAGTTCTTC

j_gene: TRBJ1-1
v_gene: TRBV5-4
abundance: -
d_gene: -
CDR3aa: CASSPGGGETAMNTEAFF
CDR3nt: TGTGCCAGCAGCCCGGGGGGAGGAGAAACCGCCATGAACACTGAAGCTTTCTTT

j_gene: TRBJ2-2
v_gene: TRBV7-3
abundance: -
d_gene: -
CDR3aa: CASSSNGGIGNTGELFF
CDR3nt: TGTGCCAGCAGCTCGAACGGGGGAATTGGGAACACCGGGGAGCTGTTTTTT

j_gene: TRBJ2-2
v_gene: TRBV28
abundance: -
d_gene: -
CDR3aa: CASSPTWPGELFF
CDR3nt: TGTGCCAGCAGTCCGACTTGGCCCGGGGAGCTGTTTTTT

j_gene: TRBJ1-1
v_gene: TRBV2
abundance: few
d_gene: TRBD1
CDR3aa: CASRADRATEAFF
CDR3nt: TGTGCCAGCAGGGCGGACAGGGCCACTGAAGCTTTCTTT

j_gene: TRBJ2-1
v_gene: TRBV28
abundance: -
d_gene: -
CDR3aa: CASSFSDREFF
CDR3nt: TGTGCCAGCAGTTTTAGCGATAGAGAGTTCTTC

j_gene: TRBJ2-7
v_gene: TRBV28
abundance: once
d_gene: -
CDR3aa: CASSLGGSYEQYF
CDR3nt: TGTGCCAGCAGTTTAGGAGGGTCCTACGAGCAGTACTTC

j_gene: TRBJ2-6
v_gene: TRBV5-1
abundance: -
d_gene: -
CDR3aa: CASSLEAYRRSGANVLTF
CDR3nt: TGCGCCAGCAGCTTGGAGGCCTACAGGCGCTCTGGGGCCAACGTCCTGACTTTC

j_gene: TRBJ1-6
v_gene: TRBV25-1
abundance: -
d_gene: -
CDR3aa: CASNHDTVSPLHF
CDR3nt: TGTGCCAGCAACCACGATACAGTTTCACCCCTCCACTTT

j_gene: TRBJ1-5
v_gene: TRBV5-6
abundance: -
d_gene: TRBD1
CDR3aa: CASSRTGEINQPQHF
CDR3nt: TGTGCCAGCAGCCGGACAGGGGAGATTAATCAGCCCCAGCATTTT

j_gene: TRBJ2-1
v_gene: TRBV9
abundance: -
d_gene: TRBD1
CDR3aa: CASSIRQGWDEQFF
CDR3nt: TGTGCCAGCAGCATCAGACAGGGATGGGATGAGCAGTTCTTC

j_gene: TRBJ2-6
v_gene: TRBV7-9
abundance: -
d_gene: -
CDR3aa: CASSPQGTGANVLTF
CDR3nt: TGTGCCAGCAGCCCCCAGGGGACTGGGGCCAACGTCCTGACTTTC

j_gene: TRBJ1-5
v_gene: TRBV28
abundance: -
d_gene: TRBD1
CDR3aa: CASIQDRVHQPQHF
CDR3nt: TGTGCCAGCATTCAGGACAGGGTCCATCAGCCCCAGCATTTT

j_gene: TRBJ2-1
v_gene: TRBV9
abundance: -
d_gene: -
CDR3aa: CASSVGGSTEQFF
CDR3nt: TGTGCCAGCAGCGTGGGCGGGTCAACTGAGCAGTTCTTC

j_gene: TRBJ1-4
v_gene: TRBV27
abundance: -
d_gene: TRBD1
CDR3aa: CASSAQTRGADEKLFF
CDR3nt: TGTGCCAGCAGTGCCCAGACCAGGGGGGCTGATGAAAAACTGTTTTTT

j_gene: TRBJ2-3
v_gene: TRBV19
abundance: once
d_gene: -
CDR3aa: CASSPRGTESSTDTQYF
CDR3nt: TGTGCCAGTAGTCCACGGGGGACAGAATCTAGCACAGATACGCAGTATTTT